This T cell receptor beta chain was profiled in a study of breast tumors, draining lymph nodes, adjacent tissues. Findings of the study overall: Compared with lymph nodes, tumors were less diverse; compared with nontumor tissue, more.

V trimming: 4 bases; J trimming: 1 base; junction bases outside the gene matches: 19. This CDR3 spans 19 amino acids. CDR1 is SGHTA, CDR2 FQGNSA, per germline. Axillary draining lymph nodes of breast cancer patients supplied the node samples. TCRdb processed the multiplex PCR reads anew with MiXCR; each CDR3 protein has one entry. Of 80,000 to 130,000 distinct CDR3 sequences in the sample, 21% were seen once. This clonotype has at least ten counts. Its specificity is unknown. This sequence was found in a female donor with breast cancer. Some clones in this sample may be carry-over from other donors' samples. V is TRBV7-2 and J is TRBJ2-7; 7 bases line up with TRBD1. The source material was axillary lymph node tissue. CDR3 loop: CASSSPTPLTGMRSYEQYF. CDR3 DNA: TGTGCCAGCAGCTCCCCAACCCCCCTGACAGGGATGAGGTCCTACGAGCAGTACTTC.